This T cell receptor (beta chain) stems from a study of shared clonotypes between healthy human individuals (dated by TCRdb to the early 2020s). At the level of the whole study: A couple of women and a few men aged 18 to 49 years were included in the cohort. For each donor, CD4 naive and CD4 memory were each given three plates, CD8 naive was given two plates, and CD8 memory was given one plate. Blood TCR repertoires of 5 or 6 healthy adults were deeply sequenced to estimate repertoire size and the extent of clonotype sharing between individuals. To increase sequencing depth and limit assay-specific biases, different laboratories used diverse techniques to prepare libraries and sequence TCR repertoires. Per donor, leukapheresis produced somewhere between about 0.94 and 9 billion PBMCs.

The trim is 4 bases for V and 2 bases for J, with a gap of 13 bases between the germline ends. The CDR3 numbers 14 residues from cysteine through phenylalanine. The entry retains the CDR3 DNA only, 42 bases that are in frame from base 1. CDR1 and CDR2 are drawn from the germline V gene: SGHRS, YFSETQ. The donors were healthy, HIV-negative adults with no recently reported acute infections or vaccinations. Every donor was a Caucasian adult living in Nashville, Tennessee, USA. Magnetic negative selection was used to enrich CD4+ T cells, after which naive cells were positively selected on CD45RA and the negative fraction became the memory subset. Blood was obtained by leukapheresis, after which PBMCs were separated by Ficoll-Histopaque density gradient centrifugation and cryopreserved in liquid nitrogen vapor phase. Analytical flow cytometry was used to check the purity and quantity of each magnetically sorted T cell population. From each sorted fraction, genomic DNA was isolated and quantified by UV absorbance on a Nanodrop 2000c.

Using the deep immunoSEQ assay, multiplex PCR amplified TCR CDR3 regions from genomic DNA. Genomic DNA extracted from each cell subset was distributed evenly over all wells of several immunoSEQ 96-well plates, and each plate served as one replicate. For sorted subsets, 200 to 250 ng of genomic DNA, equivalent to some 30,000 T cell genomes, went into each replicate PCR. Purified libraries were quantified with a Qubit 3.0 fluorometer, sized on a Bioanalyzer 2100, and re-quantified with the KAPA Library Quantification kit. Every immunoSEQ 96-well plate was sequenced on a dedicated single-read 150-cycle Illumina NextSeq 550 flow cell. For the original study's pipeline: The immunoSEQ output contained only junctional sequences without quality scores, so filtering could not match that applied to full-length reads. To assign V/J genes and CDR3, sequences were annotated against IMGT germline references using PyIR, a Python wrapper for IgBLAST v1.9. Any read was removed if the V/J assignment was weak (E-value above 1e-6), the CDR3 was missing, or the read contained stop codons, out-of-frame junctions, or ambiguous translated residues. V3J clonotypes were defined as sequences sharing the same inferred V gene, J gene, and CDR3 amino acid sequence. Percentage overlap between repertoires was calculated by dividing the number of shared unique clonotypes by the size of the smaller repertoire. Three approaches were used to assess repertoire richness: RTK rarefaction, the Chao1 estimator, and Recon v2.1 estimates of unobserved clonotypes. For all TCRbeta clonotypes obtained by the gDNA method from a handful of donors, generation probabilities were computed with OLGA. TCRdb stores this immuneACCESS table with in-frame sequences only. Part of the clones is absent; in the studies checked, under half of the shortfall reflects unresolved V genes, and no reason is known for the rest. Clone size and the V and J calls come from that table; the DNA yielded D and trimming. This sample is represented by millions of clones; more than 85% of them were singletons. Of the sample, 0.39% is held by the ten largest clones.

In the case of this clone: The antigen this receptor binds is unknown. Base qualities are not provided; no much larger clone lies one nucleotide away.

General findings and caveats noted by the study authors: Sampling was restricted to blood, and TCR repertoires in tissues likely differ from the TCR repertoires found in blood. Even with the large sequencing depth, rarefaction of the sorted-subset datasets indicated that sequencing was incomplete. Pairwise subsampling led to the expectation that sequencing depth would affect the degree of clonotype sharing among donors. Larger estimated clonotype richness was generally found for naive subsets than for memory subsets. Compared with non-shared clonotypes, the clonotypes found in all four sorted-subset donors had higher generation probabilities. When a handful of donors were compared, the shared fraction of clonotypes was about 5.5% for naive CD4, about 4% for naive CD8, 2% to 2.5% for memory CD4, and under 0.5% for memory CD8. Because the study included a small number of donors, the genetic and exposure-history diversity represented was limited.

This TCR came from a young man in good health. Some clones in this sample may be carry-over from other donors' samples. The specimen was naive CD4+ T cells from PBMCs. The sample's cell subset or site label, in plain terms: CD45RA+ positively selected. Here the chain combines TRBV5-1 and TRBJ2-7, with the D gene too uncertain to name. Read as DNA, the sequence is TGCGCCAGCAGCCCCGTTGATTCTGCCTACGAGCAGTACTTC. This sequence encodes CASSPVDSAYEQYF.